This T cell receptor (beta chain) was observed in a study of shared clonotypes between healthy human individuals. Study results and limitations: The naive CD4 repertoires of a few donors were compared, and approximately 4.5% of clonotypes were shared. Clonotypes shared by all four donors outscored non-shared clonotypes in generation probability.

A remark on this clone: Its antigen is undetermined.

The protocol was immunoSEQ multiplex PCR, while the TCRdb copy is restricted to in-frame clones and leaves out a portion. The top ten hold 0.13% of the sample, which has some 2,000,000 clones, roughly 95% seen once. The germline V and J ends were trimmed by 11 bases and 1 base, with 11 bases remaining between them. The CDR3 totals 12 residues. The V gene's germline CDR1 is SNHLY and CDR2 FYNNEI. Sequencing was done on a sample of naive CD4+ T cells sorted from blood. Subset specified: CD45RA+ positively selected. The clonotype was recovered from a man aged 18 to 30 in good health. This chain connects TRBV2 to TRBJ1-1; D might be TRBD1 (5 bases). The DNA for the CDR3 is TGTGCCGCCTCGGGGGAGAACACTGAAGCTTTCTTT. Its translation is CAASGENTEAFF.